These T cell receptor beta chains were read from a single sample in a study of blood T cells in healthy people across ages. TCRdb independently ran MiXCR on the 5' RACE reads; one entry per CDR3 protein. Of 1.5 million to 2 million distinct CDR3 sequences listed, roughly 49% are singletons. Sequencing used blood. Receptors were obtained from a woman in her thirties or forties in good health. CDR3s include the opening cysteine and the closing phenylalanine or tryptophan. Each record gives: D gene, V gene, J gene, clone size, CDR3 DNA, CDR3 protein. A D gene is named only where the DNA matches it firmly. Clone size is shown for a subset of rows, as once, few, many or a class of expanded clone.

>NA|TRBV7-2|TRBJ2-1|NA
TGTGCCAGCAGCTCCCGGACGGGCGATACTTACAATGAGCAGTTCTTC
CASSSRTGDTYNEQFF
>NA|TRBV4-3|TRBJ2-6|NA
TGCGCCAGCAGCCAAGCGTGGTTAGGAAGCTCTGGGGCCAACGTCCTGACTTTC
CASSQAWLGSSGANVLTF
>TRBD1|TRBV4-2|TRBJ2-1|NA
TGTGCCAGCAGCCTTGGCGTAGGACAGGTCGACAATGAGCAGTTCTTC
CASSLGVGQVDNEQFF
>NA|TRBV5-1|TRBJ1-6|NA
TGCGCCAGCAGCCCCCGTCAGGGGTTTTCACCCCTCCACTTT
CASSPRQGFSPLHF
>NA|TRBV29-1|TRBJ2-3|few
TGCAGCGTCACAGGGAAGGGGATTGATACGCAGTATTTT
CSVTGKGIDTQYF
>NA|TRBV25-1|TRBJ1-6|few
TGTGCCAGCAGTGAAGCCGGGCGGAATTCACCCCTCCACTTT
CASSEAGRNSPLHF
>NA|TRBV7-2|TRBJ2-5|NA
TGTGCCAGCAGCCCCCGCTCGGGGCGGGGAGAGACCCAGTACTTC
CASSPRSGRGETQYF
>TRBD1|TRBV2|TRBJ1-1|NA
TGTGCCACCCTACTGGACAGGGCCCCGGAAGCTTTCTTT
CATLLDRAPEAFF
>NA|TRBV4-3|TRBJ2-1|NA
TGCGCCAGCAGCCAAGAGGAGGGAGCGGGCGGGGGCCCTTACAATGAGCAGTTCTTC
CASSQEEGAGGGPYNEQFF
>NA|TRBV11-2|TRBJ2-3|once
TGTGCCAGCAGCTCCTCAATCTCAGGGACAGATACGCAGTATTTT
CASSSSISGTDTQYF
>NA|TRBV5-6|TRBJ2-3|NA
TGTGCCAGCAGCCCCGGGCTTTTGGGCACAGATACGCAGTATTTT
CASSPGLLGTDTQYF
>NA|TRBV7-2|TRBJ2-7|NA
TGTGCCAGCAGCTATACCCATTTGACTAACGGGGCGTTAGACGAGCAGTACTTC
CASSYTHLTNGALDEQYF
>NA|TRBV10-2|TRBJ1-5|NA
TGCGCCAGCCGGGGAGGGGAGAATAGCAATCAGCCCCAGCATTTT
CASRGGENSNQPQHF
>NA|TRBV7-8|TRBJ1-4|few
TGTGCCAGCAGAGACGCAGGACGCGAAAAACTGTTTTTT
CASRDAGREKLFF
>NA|TRBV7-2|TRBJ2-5|few
TGTGCCAGCAGCTTGAGTTTCCCAGGACAAGGGGAGACCCAGTACTTC
CASSLSFPGQGETQYF
>NA|TRBV3-1|TRBJ2-5|few
TGTGCCAGCAGCCTTTGGACCAGGGGGGACGAGACCCAGTACTTC
CASSLWTRGDETQYF
>TRBD2|TRBV7-2|TRBJ2-7|NA
TGTGCCAACAGCTTAGGCGGGGGGGGCTACGAGCAGTACTTC
CANSLGGGGYEQYF
>NA|TRBV6-2/TRBV6-3|TRBJ2-7|NA
TGTGCCACCCTACAGGACCCCAGGGACTACGAGCAGTACTTC
CATLQDPRDYEQYF
>TRBD1|TRBV7-2|TRBJ1-2|NA
TGTGCCAGCAGCTTATATTCAACCGGGACAGGGGGGGTCAGCTATGGCTATACCTTC
CASSLYSTGTGGVSYGYTF
>NA|TRBV9|TRBJ2-7|NA
TGTGCCAGCAGCGTAGCGGAGGGGGCCTACACCTACGAGCAGTACTTC
CASSVAEGAYTYEQYF